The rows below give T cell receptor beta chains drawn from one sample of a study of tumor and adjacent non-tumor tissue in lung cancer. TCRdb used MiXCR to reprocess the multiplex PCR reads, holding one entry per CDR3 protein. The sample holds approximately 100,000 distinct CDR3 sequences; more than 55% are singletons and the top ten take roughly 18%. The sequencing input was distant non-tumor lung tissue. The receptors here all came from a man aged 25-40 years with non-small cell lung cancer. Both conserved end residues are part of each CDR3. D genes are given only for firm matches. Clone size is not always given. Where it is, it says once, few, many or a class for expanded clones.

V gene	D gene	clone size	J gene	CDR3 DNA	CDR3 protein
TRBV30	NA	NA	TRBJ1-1	TGTGCCTGGAGTGGGGGCGGAAGCACTGAAGCTTTCTTT	CAWSGGGSTEAFF
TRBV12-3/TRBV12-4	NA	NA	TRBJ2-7	TGTGCAAGCAGTTTGGGGCTGCCCCCCTACGGTCAGTACTTC	CASSLGLPPYGQYF
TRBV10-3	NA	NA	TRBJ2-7	TGTGCCATTAGTGAGTCGACTACCGCCTACGAGCAGTACTTC	CAISESTTAYEQYF
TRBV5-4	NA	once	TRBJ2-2	TGTGCCAGCAGCTTGCTCCTTGTTGCGGGGAGGAACACCGGGGAGCTGTTTTTT	CASSLLLVAGRNTGELFF
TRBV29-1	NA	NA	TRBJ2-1	TGCAGCGTTGTGGCCCAAATCGAGGATGAGGAATTCTTC	CSVVAQIEDEEFF
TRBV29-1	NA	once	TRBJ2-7	TGCAGCATTAGAACAGCCTACGAGCAGTGCTTC	CSIRTAYEQCF
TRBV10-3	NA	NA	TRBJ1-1	TGTGTCACCGGCAGAAGTCTGACTGAAACTTTCTTT	CVTGRSLTETFF
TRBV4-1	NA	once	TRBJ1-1	TGCGCCAGCAGCCAAGATATCAACAGGAGAGTCACTGAAGCTTTCTTT	CASSQDINRRVTEAFF
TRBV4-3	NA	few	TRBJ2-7	TGCGTCAGCAGCCGAGGCGTGGGAACTTACGAGCAGTACTTC	CVSSRGVGTYEQYF
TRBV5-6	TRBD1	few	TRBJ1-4	TGTGCCAGCAGTTTGTGGGGACAGGTAGGTCGCGAAAAACTGTTTTTT	CASSLWGQVGREKLFF
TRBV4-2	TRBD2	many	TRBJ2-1	TGTGCCAGCAGCCATACTCAAGCGGGGGGCTCCTACAATGAGCAGTTCTTC	CASSHTQAGGSYNEQFF
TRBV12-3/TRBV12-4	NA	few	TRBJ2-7	TGTGCTAGCAGTTTGGGGACCTACAAGCAGTACTTC	CASSLGTYKQYF
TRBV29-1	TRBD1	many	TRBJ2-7	TGCAGCGCGACCCGGGACAGGGCCTACGAGCAGTACTTC	CSATRDRAYEQYF
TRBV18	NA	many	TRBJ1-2	TGTGCCAGCTCACGGGGCAGGGAAGGAGGCTACACCTTC	CASSRGREGGYTF
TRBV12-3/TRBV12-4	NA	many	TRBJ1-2	TGTGCCAGCAGTTTTGCTGACGGTTACTATGGCTACACCTTC	CASSFADGYYGYTF
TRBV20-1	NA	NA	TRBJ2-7	TGCAGTGCTAGTCTCGCCGGGAACCGGGACGAGCAGTACTTC	CSASLAGNRDEQYF
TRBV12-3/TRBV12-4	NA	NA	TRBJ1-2	TGTGCCAGCAGTACATATCAGGGGATCCATGGCTACACCTTC	CASSTYQGIHGYTF
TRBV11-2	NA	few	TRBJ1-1	TGTGCCAGTAGCTGGGCATGGACTGAAGCTTTCTTT	CASSWAWTEAFF
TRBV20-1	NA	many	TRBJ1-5	TGCAGTGCTAGTACCAGGGGAGATAATCAGCCCCAGCATTTT	CSASTRGDNQPQHF
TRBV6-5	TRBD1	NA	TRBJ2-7	TGTGTCAGCAGTCGAGGACAGGGGGCCTCCTACGAGCAATACTTC	CVSSRGQGASYEQYF
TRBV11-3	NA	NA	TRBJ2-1	TGTGCCAACAGCGTCCGGGACCCCAATGAGCAGTTCTTC	CANSVRDPNEQFF
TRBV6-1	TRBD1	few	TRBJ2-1	TGTGCCAGCGGACGACAGGGCTCGAACAATGAGCAGTTCTTC	CASGRQGSNNEQFF
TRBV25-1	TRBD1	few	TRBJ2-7	TGTGCCAGTAATCCGGGACAGGGGTACGAGCAGTACTTC	CASNPGQGYEQYF
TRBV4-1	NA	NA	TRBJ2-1	TGCGCCAGCAGCCGTCCACGTGAGCTATACTACAATGAGCAGTTCTTC	CASSRPRELYYNEQFF
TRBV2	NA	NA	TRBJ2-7	TGTGCCAGCAGTGACCCCGATACAAGTTACGAGCAGTACTTC	CASSDPDTSYEQYF
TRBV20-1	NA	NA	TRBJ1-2	TGCAGTACTAGATGGAGGACGGGCTACACCTTC	CSTRWRTGYTF